Presented here are 22 T cell receptor beta chains from one specimen sequenced in a study of blood T cell repertoires in COVID-19 (TCRdb year 2020). Libraries were prepared through the immunoSEQ multiplex PCR assay. TCRdb provides this immuneACCESS table in a form limited to in-frame rearrangements. Some clones are lacking; in checked studies, under half of them reflect an unresolved V gene, and why the rest are absent is not known. This sample holds 390,000 or so clones; around 91% were observed only once. Together, the top ten hold around 7% of the sample. The material sequenced was peripheral blood. These receptors all come from a young man with active or convalescent COVID-19.

The rearrangement joins TRBV3-1 (or the pseudogene TRBV3-2) to TRBJ2-7; weak D call: TRBD2 (5 bases). Trimming pared 4 bases from V and 7 bases from J, leaving 8 bases between. This CDR3 is built from 11 residues. Germline-derived CDR1 and CDR2 are LGHDT and YNNKEL (reference sequence). CDR3 nucleotides: TGTGCCAGCAGCCTCCGCGGGGAGCAGTACTTC. Encoded protein: CASSLRGEQYF.

This clone showed up just once. The chain is built from TRBV6-4 and TRBJ2-3; 7 bases are shared with TRBD1. CDR1 is MRHNA and CDR2 is SNTAGT in the germline V gene. The CDR3 is 14 residues long. The V gene end was trimmed by 5 bases and the J gene end by 2 bases; junction bases not matched to a gene: 4. Written as DNA, the CDR3 is TGTGCCAGCAGTTTCGGACAGGCCACAGATACGCAGTATTTT. Its protein product is CASSFGQATDTQYF.

In this sample, this clone turned up once. The V call is TRBV5-6, the J call TRBJ1-5; no definite D call. The CDR3 length is 12 residues. Trimming shortened V by 1 base and J by 6 bases, and 5 bases separated the two germline ends. CDR1 is SGHDT, CDR2 YYEEEE, per germline. Here the CDR3 reads CASSLSSQPQHF. CDR3 DNA: TGTGCCAGCAGCTTGTCGAGTCAGCCCCAGCATTTT.

V gene TRBV30 combines with J gene TRBJ2-1, with 11 nucleotides matching TRBD2. CDR3 size: 15 residues. The junction had 7 bases not matched to a gene; V was cut back by 5 bases and J by 4 bases. The germline CDR1 and CDR2 sequences are GTSNPN and SVGIG (reference sequence). DNA of the CDR3: TGTGCCTGGGTATACGGGACTAGCGGATACAATGAGCAGTTCTTC. Translated: CAWVYGTSGYNEQFF.

About this clone: A read error may account for a junction end that differs from germline. V is TRBV5-1 and J is TRBJ2-6; tentative D call: TRBD1 (5 bases). Germline lookup yields CDR1 SGHRS and CDR2 YFSETQ. The CDR3 covers 14 residues. CDR3 in amino acids: CASVSTSGANVLTF. The CDR3 nucleotides read TGCGCCAGCGTATCTACCTCTGGGGCCAACGTGCTGACTTTC.

The gene calls are TRBV7-2 and TRBJ1-2; possibly TRBD1 for D (6 bases). This CDR3 region has 14 residues. V was shortened by 4 bases and J by 4 bases, with 13 bases between the two germline ends. Germline values: CDR1 SGHTA, CDR2 FQGNSA. The CDR3: CASSSPGQGYGYTF. The CDR3 DNA reads as TGTGCCAGCAGCTCTCCGGGACAAGGCTATGGCTACACCTTC.

V and J are TRBV4-1 and TRBJ1-1, with no clear D. Germline CDR1 reads MGHRA; CDR2 reads YSYEKL. The ends were cut back, 1 base at V and 4 bases at J, with 13 bases in the middle. The CDR3 sequence is 15 residues long. The DNA for the CDR3 is TGCGCCAGCAGCCAAGGGCCGGGTATAGGCACTGAAGCTTTCTTT. This sequence encodes CASSQGPGIGTEAFF.

The J gene is TRBJ1-2, the V gene TRBV29-1; tentatively, D is TRBD1 (5 bases). The CDR3 runs 14 residues. V was shortened by 5 bases and J by 5 bases, with 18 bases between the two germline ends. The germline gives CDR1 SQVTM, CDR2 ANQGSEA. The DNA for the CDR3 is TGCAGCGTTCGGGACTCAGGGAGGGGTTATGGCTACACCTTC. Protein sequence: CSVRDSGRGYGYTF.

The chain recombines TRBV18 with TRBJ1-2; 10 bases line up with TRBD1. Germline lookup yields CDR1 KGHSH and CDR2 LQKENI. With V trimmed by 5 bases and J by 2 bases, 2 bases remained unmatched. This CDR3 contains 14 residues. CDR3 coding DNA: TGTGCCAGCTCAACGACAGGGGGCAACTATGGCTACACCTTC. Translation: CASSTTGGNYGYTF.

The gene calls are TRBV9 and TRBJ2-7, with 9 nucleotides matching TRBD2. This CDR3 has 16 amino acids. Germline V gene data show CDR1 as SGDLS and CDR2 as YYNGEE. Trimming at V came to 3 bases and at J to 1 base, leaving 8 bases not matched to a gene. The CDR3 region is CASSATPSGGSYEQYF. Here the CDR3 DNA reads TGTGCCAGCAGCGCAACACCCAGCGGGGGGTCCTACGAGCAGTACTTC. The entire variable domain, with the rest obtained from reference TRBV9 and TRBJ2-7, is as follows: DSGVTQTPKHLITATGQRVTLRCSPRSGDLSVYWYQQSLDQGLQFLIQYYNGEERAKGNILERFSAQQFPDLHSELNLSSLELGDSALYFCASSATPSGGSYEQYFGPGTRLTVT.

This chain links TRBV6-1 with TRBJ2-5; tentatively, D is TRBD2 (6 bases). Per the germline V gene, CDR1 is MNHNS and CDR2 is SASEGT. V lost 1 base to trimming and J lost 2 bases, with 8 bases between them. The CDR3 is 14 residues long. CDR3 in amino acids: CASSEDAGQETQYF. Written as DNA, the CDR3 is TGTGCCAGCAGTGAAGACGCGGGACAAGAGACCCAGTACTTC.

This chain joins TRBV7-9 and TRBJ1-1; no definite D call. The CDR3 runs to 15 residues. Germline V lookup: CDR1 SEHNR, CDR2 FQNEAQ (reference sequence). V gave up 2 bases and J gave up 1 base, with 11 bases separating them. The CDR3 spells CASSLPPFGNTEAFF. The CDR3 region has the DNA TGTGCCAGCAGCTTACCACCGTTCGGGAACACTGAAGCTTTCTTT.

The chain recombines TRBV2 with TRBJ2-7, with D possibly TRBD1 on 5 matching bases. V lost 7 bases to trimming and J lost 5 bases, with 18 bases between them. The CDR3 is 14 residues long. CDR1 and CDR2 (germline): SNHLY, FYNNEI. The CDR3 loop reads CASTREGQGHEQYF. DNA of the CDR3: TGTGCCAGCACCAGAGAAGGACAAGGGCACGAGCAGTACTTC.

This chain links TRBV6-4 with TRBJ2-1; TRBD2 aligns across 8 bases. The germline gives CDR1 MRHNA, CDR2 SNTAGT. CDR3 length: 13 residues. V lost 6 bases to trimming and J lost 5 bases; unmatched junction nucleotides: 3. The CDR3 coding sequence is TGTGCCAGCAGAGCCGGGAGGGACAATGAGCAGTTCTTC. Protein: CASRAGRDNEQFF.

The chain has TRBV19 and TRBJ1-1, with D possibly being TRBD1 (6 bases). The CDR3 consists of 14 residues. Between the trimmed V and J ends, which lost 7 bases and 5 bases, there was a span of 17 bases. CDR1 and CDR2 from the germline V gene are LNHDA and SQIVND (reference sequence). The CDR3: CASNTQGVWTEAFF. CDR3 in DNA: TGTGCCAGTAACACACAGGGCGTTTGGACTGAAGCTTTCTTT.

The V and J genes are TRBV6-4 and TRBJ1-6; D unresolved. V lost 0 bases to trimming and J lost 5 bases, with 8 bases between them. CDR3 length: 15 amino acids. Germline-derived CDR1 and CDR2 are MRHNA and SNTAGT. The CDR3 sequence is CASSDSYRNNSPLHF. CDR3 sequence (DNA): TGTGCCAGCAGTGACTCGTACAGAAATAATTCACCCCTCCACTTT.

This chain links TRBV7-7 with TRBJ2-5; 9 positions agree with TRBD2. CDR3 length: 14 amino acids. The germline V gene encodes CDR1 SSHAT and CDR2 FNYEAQ (reference sequence). V lost 5 bases and J lost 5; bases outside the gene matches: 6. As DNA, the CDR3 is TGTGCCAGCAGCACTGGACTAGCGCCGGAGACCCAGTACTTC. Amino acid sequence: CASSTGLAPETQYF.

The chain is built from TRBV28 and TRBJ2-1; the D is unclear. Germline lookup yields CDR1 MDHEN and CDR2 SYDVKM. The CDR3 covers 15 residues. V was trimmed by 5 bases and J by 6 bases, leaving 17 bases between them. CDR3 in DNA: TGTGCCAGCAGTCTGAAGACAACTCAAGGCAATGAGCAGTTCTTC. It specifies CASSLKTTQGNEQFF.

V gene TRBV7-3 combines with J gene TRBJ2-2; 8 bases are shared with TRBD1. CDR3 length: 16 residues. From germline, CDR1 is SGHTA and CDR2 FQGTGA. The ends lost 2 bases at V and 5 bases at J; junction bases unmatched: 7. The chain's CDR3 is CASSLLTGGHTGELFF. For the CDR3, the DNA is TGTGCCAGCAGCTTATTAACAGGGGGGCATACCGGGGAGCTGTTTTTT. Looking up the rest from reference TRBV7-3 and TRBJ2-2 gives the full variable domain: GAGVSQTPSNKVTEKGKYVELRCDPISGHTALYWYRQSLGQGPEFLIYFQGTGAADDSGLPNDRFFAVRPEGSVSTLKIQRTERGDSAVYLCASSLLTGGHTGELFFGEGSRLTVL.

The rearrangement links TRBV7-3 to TRBJ1-1; 8 nucleotides agree with TRBD1. The CDR3 totals 15 residues. V lost 2 bases to trimming and J lost 1 base; unmatched junction nucleotides: 3. Per the germline V gene, CDR1 is SGHTA and CDR2 is FQGTGA. CDR3 sequence reads: CASSLLGQGNTEAFF. CDR3 sequence (DNA): TGTGCCAGCAGCTTACTCGGACAGGGGAACACTGAAGCTTTCTTT.

This chain links TRBV28 with TRBJ2-7; 12 bases are shared with TRBD2. This CDR3 is 16 amino acids long. With 4 bases clipped from V and 3 bases from J, the junction kept 7 bases outside the gene matches. CDR1 and CDR2 (germline): MDHEN, SYDVKM. CDR3 region: CASSSFSLAGGYEQYF. DNA of the CDR3: TGTGCCAGCAGTTCTTTTTCACTAGCGGGAGGCTACGAGCAGTACTTC.

The chain uses TRBV29-1 and TRBJ1-1, with 7 positions matching TRBD1. Per the germline V gene, CDR1 is SQVTM and CDR2 is ANQGSEA. The CDR3 spans 15 residues. Trimming cost V 6 bases and J 0 bases; bases outside gene matches: 10. CDR3 in DNA: TGCAGCGTGGACCCGGGACAGATCATGAACACTGAAGCTTTCTTT. This gives the protein CSVDPGQIMNTEAFF.